A selection of T cell receptor beta chains follows, all from one sample in a study of blood T cell repertoires in COVID-19. Generated by immunoSEQ multiplex PCR, the TCRdb table keeps only in-frame clones and is missing some. The data show roughly 20,000 clones, with 65% to 90% seen just once and about a sixth held by the top ten. What was sequenced was peripheral blood. These receptors were obtained from a human donor with active COVID-19. The donor label of this sample is uncertain. Each CDR3 is given with its conserved first and last residue. A D gene is named only where the DNA matches it firmly. Where a row states a size, it is once, few, many or the class of an expanded clone; other rows omit it.

d_gene,j_gene,abundance,v_gene,CDR3nt,CDR3aa
-,TRBJ1-4,-,TRBV12-2,TGTGCAAGTCACCTGGACCGGCGGGCTAATGAAAAACTGTTTTTT,CASHLDRRANEKLFF
TRBD1,TRBJ2-3,-,TRBV6-2/TRBV6-3,TGTGCCAGCAGCACCGGACAGGGAGTGACAGATACGCAGTATTTT,CASSTGQGVTDTQYF
TRBD1,TRBJ2-3,-,TRBV4-3,TGCGCCAGCAGCCAAGATTTAGGACAGGGGTTAGATACGCAGTATTTT,CASSQDLGQGLDTQYF
-,TRBJ1-1,-,TRBV18,TGTGCCAGCTCACCCGACACCCATAGAAACACTGAAGCTTTCTTT,CASSPDTHRNTEAFF
TRBD1,TRBJ2-3,-,TRBV5-1,TGCGCTTGGCGAGGGACAGGGGGATCAGATACGCAGTATTTT,CAWRGTGGSDTQYF
TRBD2,TRBJ2-5,-,TRBV2,TGTGCCAGCAGTGGGAGTTGGAGCGGGGGGAACCAAGAGACCCAGTACTTC,CASSGSWSGGNQETQYF
-,TRBJ2-7,-,TRBV5-1,TGCGCCAGCAGCTTGGAGGCTAGCATCTACGAGCAGTACTTC,CASSLEASIYEQYF
TRBD1,TRBJ2-5,once,TRBV6-5,TGTGCCAGCAGTTACGACAGGGGGAAAGAGACCCAGTACTTC,CASSYDRGKETQYF
-,TRBJ1-1,-,TRBV12-5,TGTGCTAGTGGTGGAGGTGTGGGCACTGAAGCTTTCTTT,CASGGGVGTEAFF
-,TRBJ2-4,once,TRBV7-2,TGTGCCAGCAGCCCCCCGCTCAGAAAAAACATTCAGTACTTC,CASSPPLRKNIQYF
-,TRBJ2-3,-,TRBV4-2,TGTGCCAGCAGCCAAGGAGGGCCAGTGAGCACAGATACGCAGTATTTT,CASSQGGPVSTDTQYF
TRBD1,TRBJ1-1,-,TRBV6-5,TGTGCCAGCAAATGGACAGGAACTCTGGCGGGTGCTTTCTTT,CASKWTGTLAGAFF
-,TRBJ2-5,-,TRBV7-9,TGTGCCAGCAGCTTAGGGCACAGGGAGGAGACCCAGTACTTC,CASSLGHREETQYF
TRBD1,TRBJ1-5,-,TRBV6-5,TGTGCCAGCAGCCAGGGGGCGTATCAGCCCCAGCATTTT,CASSQGAYQPQHF
-,TRBJ2-7,few,TRBV9,TGTGCCAGCGGCCCAACTAGTGTAGCATACGAGCAGTACTTC,CASGPTSVAYEQYF
-,TRBJ2-5,-,TRBV2,TGTGCCAGCAGCTCCAGGGTTCTAGAGACCCAGTACTTC,CASSSRVLETQYF
-,TRBJ1-2,-,TRBV5-1,TGCGCCAGCAGTGGTTCAGGGAACTATGGCTACACCTTC,CASSGSGNYGYTF
TRBD2,TRBJ2-2,-,TRBV6-2/TRBV6-3,TGTGCCAGCAGTTTTAGTTGGTCTTCAGGGACTACTAACACCGGGGAGCTGTTTTTT,CASSFSWSSGTTNTGELFF
TRBD2,TRBJ2-3,-,TRBV7-9,TGTGCCAGCAGCTTAATGAGTAGCGGGGCCATCCTTTTT,CASSLMSSGAILF
-,TRBJ1-1,-,TRBV7-3,TGTGCCAGCAGCCCCCAGACAGGGAACACTGAAGCTTTCTTT,CASSPQTGNTEAFF
-,TRBJ1-3,-,TRBV18,TGTGCCAGCTCACCTAACACACTAACGGGAAACACCATATATTTT,CASSPNTLTGNTIYF
-,TRBJ1-5,-,TRBV28,TGTGCCAGCATGAGGCCGAGCAATCAGCCCCAGCATTTT,CASMRPSNQPQHF
TRBD1,TRBJ2-1,-,TRBV7-2,TGTGCCAGCAGCCCGGACAGGGCGTTGGGTGAGCAGTTCTTC,CASSPDRALGEQFF
-,TRBJ2-1,-,TRBV5-6,TGTGCCAGCAGCCCAGAGGTCCGGGGATCCTACAATGAGCAGTTCTTC,CASSPEVRGSYNEQFF
-,TRBJ1-2,few,TRBV3-1/TRBV3-2,TGTGCCAGCAGCGGGGCGATGGTTAATGGCTACACCTTC,CASSGAMVNGYTF
-,TRBJ2-1,once,TRBV18,TGTGCCAGCCCACGAGATACCTTCTCCTACAATGAGCAGTTCTTC,CASPRDTFSYNEQFF
TRBD1,TRBJ2-5,-,TRBV27,TGTGCCAGCAGCCGATCCCTGACAGGGTTAAAGACCCAGTACTTC,CASSRSLTGLKTQYF
TRBD2,TRBJ2-7,-,TRBV19,TGTGCCAGTAGTGTGGGACTAGCGGACGAGCAGTACTTC,CASSVGLADEQYF
-,TRBJ2-7,-,TRBV2,TGTGCCAGCACCACGGTAGACAGGAGCTCCTACGAGCAGTACTTC,CASTTVDRSSYEQYF
-,TRBJ1-3,-,TRBV14,TGTGCCAGCAGCCAACCCGGCAGCGGGTCCCCGGGAAACACCATATATTTT,CASSQPGSGSPGNTIYF
TRBD2,TRBJ2-5,-,TRBV4-2,TGTGCCAGCAGCCAAGAGCGGGGGGGCCAAGAGACCCAGTACTTC,CASSQERGGQETQYF
-,TRBJ1-1,-,TRBV5-8,TGTGCCAGCAGCTTGAGGCGACGGAGGTTTGACTCTGAAGCTTTCTTT,CASSLRRRRFDSEAFF